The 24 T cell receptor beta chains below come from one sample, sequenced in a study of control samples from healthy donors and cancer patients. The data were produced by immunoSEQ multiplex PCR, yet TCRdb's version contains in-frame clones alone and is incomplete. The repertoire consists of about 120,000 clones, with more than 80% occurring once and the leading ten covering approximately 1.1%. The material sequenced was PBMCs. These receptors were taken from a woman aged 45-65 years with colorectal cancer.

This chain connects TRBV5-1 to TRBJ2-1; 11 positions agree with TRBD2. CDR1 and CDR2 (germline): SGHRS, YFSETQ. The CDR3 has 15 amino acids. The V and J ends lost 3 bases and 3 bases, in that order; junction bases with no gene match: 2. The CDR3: CASSSGLAVYNEQFF. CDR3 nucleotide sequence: TGCGCCAGCAGCTCGGGACTAGCGGTCTACAATGAGCAGTTCTTC.

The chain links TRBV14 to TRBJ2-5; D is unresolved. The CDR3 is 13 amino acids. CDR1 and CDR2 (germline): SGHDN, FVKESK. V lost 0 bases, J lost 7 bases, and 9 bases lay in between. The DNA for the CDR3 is TGTGCCAGCAGCCAAGATGGCTGGGGGACCCAGTACTTC. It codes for CASSQDGWGTQYF.

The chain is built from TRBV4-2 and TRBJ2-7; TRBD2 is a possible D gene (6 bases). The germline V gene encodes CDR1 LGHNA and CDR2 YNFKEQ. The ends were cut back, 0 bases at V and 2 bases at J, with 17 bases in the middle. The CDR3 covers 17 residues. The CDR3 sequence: CASSQDKLASVTYEQYF. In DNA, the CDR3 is TGTGCCAGCAGCCAAGATAAACTGGCTAGCGTGACCTACGAGCAGTACTTC.

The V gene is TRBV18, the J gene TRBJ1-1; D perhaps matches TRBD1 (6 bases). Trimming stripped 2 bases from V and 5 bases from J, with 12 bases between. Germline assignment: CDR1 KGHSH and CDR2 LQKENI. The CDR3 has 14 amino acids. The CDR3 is CASSPRTDGTEAFF. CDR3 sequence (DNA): TGTGCCAGCTCACCAAGGACAGATGGAACTGAAGCTTTCTTT.

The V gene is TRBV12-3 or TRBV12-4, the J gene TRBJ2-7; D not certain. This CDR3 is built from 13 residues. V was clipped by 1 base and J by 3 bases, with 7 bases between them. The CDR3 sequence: CASSLGPFYEQYF. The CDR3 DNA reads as TGTGCCAGCAGTTTAGGTCCGTTCTACGAGCAGTACTTC.

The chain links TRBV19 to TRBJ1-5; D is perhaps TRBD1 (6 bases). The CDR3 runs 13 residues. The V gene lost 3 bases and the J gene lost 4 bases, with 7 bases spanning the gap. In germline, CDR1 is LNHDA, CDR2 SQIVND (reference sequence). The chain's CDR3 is CASSMDRNQPQHF. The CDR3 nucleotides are TGTGCCAGTAGTATGGACAGAAATCAGCCCCAGCATTTT. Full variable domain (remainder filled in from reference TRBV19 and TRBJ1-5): DGGITQSPKYLFRKEGQNVTLSCEQNLNHDAMYWYRQDPGQGLRLIYYSQIVNDFQKGDIAEGYSVSREKKESFPLTVTSAQKNPTAFYLCASSMDRNQPQHFGDGTRLSIL.

CDR3 sequence reads: CASSLSAGEEVQPQHF. CDR3 sequence (DNA): TGTGCCAGCAGTTTATCGGCAGGGGAAGAGGTTCAGCCCCAGCATTTT. The J gene is TRBJ1-5, the V gene TRBV27, with TRBD1 as a possible D gene (6 bases). V shed 0 bases and J shed 6 bases, with 15 bases lying between them. Germline V gene lookup returns CDR1 MNHEY and CDR2 SMNVEV (reference sequence). This CDR3 contains 16 residues.

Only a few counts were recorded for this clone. The CDR3 sequence: CASSLANSPLHF. DNA of the CDR3: TGTGCCAGCAGCTTGGCTAATTCACCCCTCCACTTT. This chain joins TRBV5-6 and TRBJ1-6; D unresolved. The CDR3 length is 12 residues. Looked up from germline, CDR1 is SGHDT and CDR2 is YYEEEE. V was cut by 0 bases and J by 6 bases, with 1 base left in between.

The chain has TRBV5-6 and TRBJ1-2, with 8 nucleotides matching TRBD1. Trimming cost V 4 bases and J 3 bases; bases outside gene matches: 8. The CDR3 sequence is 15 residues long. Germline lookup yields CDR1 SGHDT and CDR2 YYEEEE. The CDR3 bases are TGTGCCAGCAGCCCCGGGACAGGTTTGGACTATGGCTACACCTTC. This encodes CASSPGTGLDYGYTF.

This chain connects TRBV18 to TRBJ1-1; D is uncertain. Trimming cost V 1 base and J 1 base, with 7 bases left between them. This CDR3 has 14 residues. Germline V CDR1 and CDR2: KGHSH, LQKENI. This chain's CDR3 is CASSPREQNTEAFF. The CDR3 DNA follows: TGTGCCAGCTCACCACGGGAGCAGAACACTGAAGCTTTCTTT.

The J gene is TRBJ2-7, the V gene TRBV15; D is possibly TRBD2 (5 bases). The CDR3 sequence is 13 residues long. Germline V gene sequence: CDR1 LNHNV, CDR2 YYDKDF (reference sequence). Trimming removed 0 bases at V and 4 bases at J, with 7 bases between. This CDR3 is CATSRERDYEQYF. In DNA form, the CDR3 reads TGTGCCACCAGCAGAGAACGGGATTACGAGCAGTACTTC.

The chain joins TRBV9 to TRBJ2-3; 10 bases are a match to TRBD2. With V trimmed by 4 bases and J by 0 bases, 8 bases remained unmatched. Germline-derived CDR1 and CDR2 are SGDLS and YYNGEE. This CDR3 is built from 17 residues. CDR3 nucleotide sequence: TGTGCCAGCAGCCTAACACCGACTAGCGGGAGCACAGATACGCAGTATTTT. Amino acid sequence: CASSLTPTSGSTDTQYF.

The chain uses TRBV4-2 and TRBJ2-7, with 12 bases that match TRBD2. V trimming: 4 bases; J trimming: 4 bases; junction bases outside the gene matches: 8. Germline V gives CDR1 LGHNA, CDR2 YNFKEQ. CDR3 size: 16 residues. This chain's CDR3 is CASSPAGLAGSYEQYF. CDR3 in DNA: TGTGCCAGCAGCCCGGCTGGACTAGCGGGATCTTACGAGCAGTACTTC.

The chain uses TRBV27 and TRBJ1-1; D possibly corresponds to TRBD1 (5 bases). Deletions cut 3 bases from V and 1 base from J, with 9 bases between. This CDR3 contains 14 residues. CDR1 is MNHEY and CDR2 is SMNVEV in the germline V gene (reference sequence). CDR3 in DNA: TGTGCCAGCAGTTTCCGGGGCCGGAACACTGAAGCTTTCTTT. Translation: CASSFRGRNTEAFF.

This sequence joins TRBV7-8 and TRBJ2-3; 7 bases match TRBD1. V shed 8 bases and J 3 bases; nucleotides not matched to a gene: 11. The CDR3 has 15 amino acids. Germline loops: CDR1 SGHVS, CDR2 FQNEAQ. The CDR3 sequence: CASLQRGLMTDTQYF. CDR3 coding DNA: TGTGCCAGCCTACAAAGGGGGCTCATGACAGATACGCAGTATTTT.

The CDR3 reads CASSEQGRGETQYF. CDR3 nucleotides: TGTGCCAGCAGTGAGCAGGGGCGAGGAGAGACCCAGTACTTC. The rearrangement uses TRBV2 and TRBJ2-5; D perhaps matches TRBD1 (6 bases). CDR1 and CDR2 from the germline V gene are SNHLY and FYNNEI. This CDR3 spans 14 amino acids. The V and J ends lost 3 bases and 4 bases respectively, with 12 bases between them.

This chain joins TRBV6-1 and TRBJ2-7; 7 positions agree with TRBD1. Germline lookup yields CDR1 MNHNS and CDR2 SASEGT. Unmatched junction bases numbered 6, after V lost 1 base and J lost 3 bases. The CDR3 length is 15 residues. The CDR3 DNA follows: TGTGCCAGCAGTGAAGGGGACAGATACATCTACGAGCAGTACTTC. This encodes CASSEGDRYIYEQYF.

CDR3 protein: CASSFQGLNTEAFF. The DNA for the CDR3 is TGTGCCAGCAGTTTCCAAGGGCTTAACACTGAAGCTTTCTTT. The chain joins TRBV5-5 to TRBJ1-1, with unresolved D. Germline lookup yields CDR1 SGHKS and CDR2 YYEKEE (reference sequence). CDR3 length: 14 amino acids. V lost 5 bases, J lost 2 bases, and 13 bases lay in between.

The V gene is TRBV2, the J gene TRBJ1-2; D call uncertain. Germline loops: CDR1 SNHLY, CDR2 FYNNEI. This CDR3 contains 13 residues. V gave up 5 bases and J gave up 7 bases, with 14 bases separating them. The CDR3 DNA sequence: TGTGCCAGCAGTCTCCGAACCCTGGGTGGCTACACCTTC. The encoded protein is CASSLRTLGGYTF.

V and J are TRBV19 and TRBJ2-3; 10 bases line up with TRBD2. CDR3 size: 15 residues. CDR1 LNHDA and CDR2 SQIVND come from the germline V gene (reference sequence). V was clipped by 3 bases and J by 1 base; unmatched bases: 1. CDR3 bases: TGTGCCAGTAGTATTGGACTAGCGGGCACAGATACGCAGTATTTT. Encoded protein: CASSIGLAGTDTQYF.

The CDR3 loop is CAWSRPTVPYGYTF. DNA for the CDR3: TGTGCCTGGAGTAGGCCTACAGTGCCCTATGGCTACACCTTC. The rearrangement uses TRBV30 and TRBJ1-2; D gene uncertain. Germline loops: CDR1 GTSNPN, CDR2 SVGIG (reference sequence). CDR3 size: 14 residues. V was pared by 2 bases and J by 4 bases, with 14 bases between.

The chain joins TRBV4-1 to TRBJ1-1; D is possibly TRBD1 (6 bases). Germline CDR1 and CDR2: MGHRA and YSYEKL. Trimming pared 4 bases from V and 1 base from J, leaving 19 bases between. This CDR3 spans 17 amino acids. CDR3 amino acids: CASSRSNRAGGNTEAFF. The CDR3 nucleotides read TGCGCCAGCAGCCGGTCCAACAGGGCCGGGGGGAACACTGAAGCTTTCTTT.

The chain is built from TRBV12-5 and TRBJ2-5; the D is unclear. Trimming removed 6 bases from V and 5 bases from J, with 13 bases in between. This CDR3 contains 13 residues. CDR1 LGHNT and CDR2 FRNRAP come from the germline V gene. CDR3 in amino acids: CASGPLGGETQYF. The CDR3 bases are TGTGCTAGTGGACCTTTGGGTGGGGAGACCCAGTACTTC.

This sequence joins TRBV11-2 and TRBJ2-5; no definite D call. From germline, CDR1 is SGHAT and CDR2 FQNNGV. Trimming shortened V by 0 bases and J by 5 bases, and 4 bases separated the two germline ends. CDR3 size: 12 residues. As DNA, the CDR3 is TGTGCCAGCAGCTTAGACGGGGAGACCCAGTACTTC. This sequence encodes CASSLDGETQYF.